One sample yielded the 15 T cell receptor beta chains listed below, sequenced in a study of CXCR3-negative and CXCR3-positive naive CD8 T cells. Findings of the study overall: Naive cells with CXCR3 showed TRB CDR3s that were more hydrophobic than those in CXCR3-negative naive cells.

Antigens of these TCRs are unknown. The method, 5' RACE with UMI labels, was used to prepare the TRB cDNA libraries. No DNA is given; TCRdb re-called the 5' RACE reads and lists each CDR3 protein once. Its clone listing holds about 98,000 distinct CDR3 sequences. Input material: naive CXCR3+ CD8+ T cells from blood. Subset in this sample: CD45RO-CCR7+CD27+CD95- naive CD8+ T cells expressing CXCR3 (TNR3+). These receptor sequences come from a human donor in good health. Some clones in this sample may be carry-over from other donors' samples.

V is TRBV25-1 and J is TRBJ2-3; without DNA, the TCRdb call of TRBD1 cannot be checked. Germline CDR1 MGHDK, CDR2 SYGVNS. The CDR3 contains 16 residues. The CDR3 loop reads CASSESKGGRTDTQYF.

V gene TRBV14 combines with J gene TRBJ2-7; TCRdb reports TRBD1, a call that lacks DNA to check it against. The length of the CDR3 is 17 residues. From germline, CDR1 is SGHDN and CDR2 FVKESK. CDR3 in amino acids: CASSLNSPGQITYEQYF.

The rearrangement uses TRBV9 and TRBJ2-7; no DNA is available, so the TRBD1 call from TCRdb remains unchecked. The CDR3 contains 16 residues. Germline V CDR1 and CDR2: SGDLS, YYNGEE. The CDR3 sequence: CASSACPTGDDYEQYF.

The CDR3 reads CAISDPGQGFSGANVLTF. The V and J genes are TRBV10-3 and TRBJ2-6; TCRdb's D call of TRBD1 is untestable without DNA. The CDR3 spans 18 residues. Per germline, CDR1 ENHRY and CDR2 SYGVKD.

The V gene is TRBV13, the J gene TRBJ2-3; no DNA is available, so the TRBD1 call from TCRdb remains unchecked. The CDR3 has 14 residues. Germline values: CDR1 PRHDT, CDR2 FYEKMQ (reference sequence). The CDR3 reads CASSTGTGADTQYF.

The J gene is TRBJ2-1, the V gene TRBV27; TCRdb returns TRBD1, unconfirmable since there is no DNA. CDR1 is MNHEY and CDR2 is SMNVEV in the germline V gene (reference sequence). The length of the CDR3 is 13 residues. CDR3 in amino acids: CASTDRGFSEQFF.

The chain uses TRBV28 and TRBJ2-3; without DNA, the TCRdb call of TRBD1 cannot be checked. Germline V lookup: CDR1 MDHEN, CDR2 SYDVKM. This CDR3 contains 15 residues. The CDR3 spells CASTTGQTFTDTQYF.

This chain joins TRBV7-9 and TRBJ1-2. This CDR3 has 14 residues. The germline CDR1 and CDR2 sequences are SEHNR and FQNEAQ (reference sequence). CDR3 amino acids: CASSPREELYGYTF.

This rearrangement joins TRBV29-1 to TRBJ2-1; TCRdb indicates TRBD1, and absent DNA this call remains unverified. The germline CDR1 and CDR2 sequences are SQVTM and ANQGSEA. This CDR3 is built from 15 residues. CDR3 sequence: CSVVPDRVSYNEQFF.

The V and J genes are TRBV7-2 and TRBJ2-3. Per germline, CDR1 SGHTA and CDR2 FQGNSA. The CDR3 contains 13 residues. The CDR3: CASSLVFTDTQYF.

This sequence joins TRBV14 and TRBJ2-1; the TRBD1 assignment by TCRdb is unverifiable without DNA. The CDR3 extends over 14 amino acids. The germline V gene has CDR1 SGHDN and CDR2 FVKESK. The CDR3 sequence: CASSPQTGNNEQFF.

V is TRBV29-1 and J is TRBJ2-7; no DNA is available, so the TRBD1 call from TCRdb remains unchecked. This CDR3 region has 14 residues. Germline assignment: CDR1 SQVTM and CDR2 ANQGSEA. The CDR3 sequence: CSVETGQGFNEQYF.

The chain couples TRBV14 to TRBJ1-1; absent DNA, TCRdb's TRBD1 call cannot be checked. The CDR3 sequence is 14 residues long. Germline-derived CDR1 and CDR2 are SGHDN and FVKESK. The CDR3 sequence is CASSHQGVITEAFF.

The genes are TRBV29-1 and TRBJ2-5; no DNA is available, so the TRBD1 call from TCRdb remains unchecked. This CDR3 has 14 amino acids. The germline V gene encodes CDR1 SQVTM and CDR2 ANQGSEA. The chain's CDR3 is CSVEWTGLQETQYF.

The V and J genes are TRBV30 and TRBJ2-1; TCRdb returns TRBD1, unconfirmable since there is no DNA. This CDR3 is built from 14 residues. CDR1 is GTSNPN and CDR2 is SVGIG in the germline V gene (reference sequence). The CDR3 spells CAWSAVSVYNEQFF. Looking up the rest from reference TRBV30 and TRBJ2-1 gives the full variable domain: SQTIHQWPATLVQPVGSPLSLECTVEGTSNPNLYWYRQAAGRGLQLLFYSVGIGQISSEVPQNLSASRPQDRQFILSSKKLLLSDSGFYLCAWSAVSVYNEQFFGPGTRLTVL.